This TCR beta chain was documented in a study of T cells in Graves' hyperthyroidism and ophthalmopathy. What was amplified from RNA transcripts were TCR beta CDR3 regions. The study used the HTBI primer set for a first-round RT-PCR of the TCR CDR3. From the multiplex PCR reads, TCRdb called clonotypes with MiXCR, one entry per CDR3 protein. The table records about half a million distinct CDR3 sequences, less than 25% of them present only once. Germline CDR1 and CDR2: MNHEY and SMNVEV (reference sequence). Deletions cut 2 bases from V and 3 bases from J, with 8 bases between. This CDR3 is 14 amino acids long.

This sequence joins TRBV27 and TRBJ1-5; D gene unclear. The sequence was obtained from a man younger than 30 with Graves' hyperthyroidism. Material: blood. The CDR3: CASSLKGHNQPQHF. As DNA, the CDR3 is TGTGCCAGCAGTTTAAAAGGGCACAATCAGCCCCAGCATTTT.